Listed below are T cell receptor beta chains from one sample, sequenced in a study of beta chain features in type 1 diabetes. Libraries were prepared by immunoSEQ multiplex PCR; TCRdb keeps only in-frame clonotypes and omits some of them. The data show about 110,000 clones, with approximately 39% seen just once and 0.06% to 0.075% held by the top ten. Sequencing used stem cell memory CD4+ T cells from blood. The receptors come from a young woman in good health. The CDR3 runs from the conserved cysteine through the conserved F or W. The D gene is left open where the match is weak. Some rows mark clone size as missing; the rest say once, few, many or name a class of expanded clone.

>TRBV7-2|TRBJ1-2|-|-
CAAKVGRTIGGYTF
TGTGCCGCCAAAGTAGGCAGGACAATCGGCGGCTACACCTTC
>TRBV20-1|TRBJ2-7|few|-
CSAREQVEQYF
TGCAGTGCTAGAGAGCAGGTCGAGCAGTACTTC
>TRBV28|TRBJ1-2|-|-
CASSAGTMAGYTF
TGTGCCAGCAGTGCCGGGACAATGGCTGGCTACACCTTC
>TRBV28|TRBJ2-2|-|-
CATTAVNRANTGELFF
TGTGCCACCACGGCAGTTAACCGGGCGAACACCGGGGAGCTGTTTTTT
>TRBV7-6|TRBJ2-7|once|TRBD2
CASSPNGAGGKYF
TGTGCCAGCAGCCCAAATGGTGCGGGAGGAAAGTACTTC
>TRBV28|TRBJ1-1|-|TRBD1
CASSSRGQGNTEAFF
TGTGCCAGCAGCTCGCGTGGACAGGGAAACACTGAAGCTTTCTTT
>TRBV2|TRBJ2-5|few|-
CASSVTGLETQYF
TGTGCCAGCAGTGTTACAGGGTTGGAGACCCAGTACTTC
>TRBV6-1|TRBJ1-2|-|TRBD1
CASTQRTGEVRTF
TGTGCCAGCACCCAGCGGACAGGCGAAGTAAGGACCTTC
>TRBV30|TRBJ2-7|-|-
CAWSTTGISYEQYF
TGTGCCTGGAGTACTACAGGGATCTCCTACGAGCAGTACTTC
>TRBV23-1|TRBJ2-7|-|TRBD1
CASKYRQGIYEQYF
TGCGCCAGCAAATACCGACAGGGAATCTACGAGCAGTACTTC
>TRBV7-3|TRBJ2-1|-|TRBD2
CASSVSGRIRSEQFF
TGTGCCAGCAGTGTTAGCGGGAGAATCCGCAGTGAGCAGTTCTTC
>TRBV28|TRBJ1-3|-|-
CASSLGVTGNTIYF
TGTGCCAGCAGTTTGGGAGTTACCGGAAACACCATATATTTT
>TRBV25-1|TRBJ2-2|-|TRBD1
CASTDRVDTGELFF
TGTGCCAGCACCGACAGGGTGGACACCGGGGAGCTGTTTTTT
>TRBV28|TRBJ2-3|few|TRBD2
CAGSGSDTQYF
TGTGCGGGTAGCGGGAGTGATACGCAGTATTTT
>TRBV10-3|TRBJ2-7|few|-
CAISDPSIQGPAREQYF
TGTGCCATCAGTGACCCTTCGATACAGGGCCCCGCAAGGGAGCAGTACTTC
>TRBV29-1|TRBJ2-1|few|-
CSVGRMVAYNEQFF
TGCAGCGTGGGGAGGATGGTGGCCTACAATGAGCAGTTCTTC
>TRBV7-9|TRBJ1-1|-|-
CASSSSRRNTEAFF
TGTGCCAGCAGCTCCTCAAGGAGGAACACTGAAGCTTTCTTT
>TRBV5-6|TRBJ2-1|few|-
CASSEQGRRTNEQFF
TGTGCCAGCAGCGAACAGGGAAGACGAACCAATGAGCAGTTCTTC
>TRBV7-9|TRBJ1-1|few|-
CASSSTHTEAFF
TGTGCCAGCAGCTCCACACACACTGAAGCTTTCTTT
>TRBV9|TRBJ2-7|-|-
CASSVVSGYEQYF
TGTGCCAGCAGCGTAGTATCGGGTTACGAGCAGTACTTC
>TRBV4-1|TRBJ1-2|-|TRBD1
CASSQDGGQVWAYGYTF
TGCGCCAGCAGCCAAGATGGGGGACAGGTATGGGCCTATGGCTACACCTTC
>TRBV6-6|TRBJ2-3|-|TRBD2
CASSYLAGREDTQYF
TGTGCCAGCAGTTACCTAGCGGGACGAGAAGATACGCAGTATTTT